This T cell receptor (beta chain) was recorded in a study of blood T cell repertoires in COVID-19 (dated by TCRdb to about 2020). Notes on the research overall: Collaborator samples came from the United States, Italy and Spain and covered acute and convalescent phases of COVID-19. The material from the prospective study consisted of cDNA or gDNA derived from T cells, B-cell-depleted T cells, or PBMCs. Deeply sampled blood TCRbeta repertoires from subjects exposed to, actively infected with, or recovered from COVID-19 were included in the dataset. The repertoires were released in a freely available public database intended as a resource for research on the immune response to SARS-CoV-2. Samples came from the ongoing ImmuneRACE study (first 160 participants) plus 1,254 subjects from 6 global collaborators. The sample metadata nearly always contained a de-identified subject ID, COVID-19 status, age in years and sex. Where available, HLA class I and class II types were obtained from metadata supplied by the sample provider rather than from assay-based typing.

The research as a whole found: The amount of clinical and demographic metadata varied by source and participant and was provided uncurated.

Each collaborating institution followed its own protocols to collect whole blood in K2EDTA tubes. For TCRbeta analysis, collaborators shipped samples in one of three forms: frozen whole blood, isolated PBMCs, or DNA extracted from either of those sample types. Comments on this clone: Its antigen remains undetermined. No base qualities exist here, and no much larger clone lies one base off it.

Trimming costs V 4 bases and J 7 bases, and their ends lie 20 bases apart. CDR1 and CDR2, per the germline V gene (reference sequence), are GTSNPN and SVGIG. The CDR3 runs 15 residues from the cysteine to the phenylalanine. The entry retains the CDR3 DNA only, 45 bases that are in frame from base 1. TCRbeta CDR3 regions were amplified from genomic DNA by means of the immunoSEQ Assay, a bias-controlled multiplex PCR. In the paper's pipeline: Nucleated cell counts per sample were estimated from amplification of reference gene primers within the assay. To quantify the absolute abundance of each unique TCRbeta CDR3 rearrangement, sequence reads were collapsed and filtered. For each sample, productive Simpson clonality was calculated as the square root of Simpson's diversity index across productive rearrangements. TCRdb obtained this table from immuneACCESS and retained in-frame rearrangements with V and J assigned. These tables miss some clones; where compared with another copy, unresolved V genes account for less than half of the shortfall, and the remainder is unexplained. V and J calls and clone size follow that table, whereas D and trimming were derived from the DNA. The sample profile shows approximately 150,000 clones; 88% of them were found once. The ten largest clones capture about 2% of the sample.

The TCR originated in a man aged 70 or older with active COVID-19. Input material: peripheral blood. This sequence uses TRBV30 and TRBJ1-5; TRBD1 is possibly the D segment (6 matching bases). The nucleotides read TGTGCCTGGACTGGAAGTCAGGGGCGAAACCAGCCCCAGCATTTT. Protein translation: CAWTGSQGRNQPQHF. Reference TRBV30 and TRBJ1-5 proteins supply the regions before and after the CDR3; the full variable domain is: SQTIHQWPATLVQPVGSPLSLECTVEGTSNPNLYWYRQAAGRGLQLLFYSVGIGQISSEVPQNLSASRPQDRQFILSSKKLLLSDSGFYLCAWTGSQGRNQPQHFGDGTRLSIL.